The 25 T cell receptor beta chains below all came from one sample that was sequenced in a study of blood T cell repertoires in COVID-19. Generated by immunoSEQ multiplex PCR, the TCRdb table keeps only in-frame clones and is missing some. This table has under 25,000 clones, 87% appearing once. The material sequenced was peripheral blood. These receptors originate from a human donor with active COVID-19. The donor label of this sample is uncertain.

On this clone itself: Sequence at one end of the junction differs from germline and may be a read error. The CDR3 DNA reads as TGTGCTAGCAGCCTACAGGGGTTCGATACGCAGTATTTT. Its translation is CASSLQGFDTQYF. The V call is TRBV7-7, the J call TRBJ2-3, with 7 bases identical to TRBD1. Looked up from germline, CDR1 is SSHAT and CDR2 is FNYEAQ (reference sequence). This CDR3 has 13 amino acids.

This chain's CDR3 is CASSEAGQGRFPQFF. Written as DNA, the CDR3 is TGTGCCAGCAGTGAAGCAGGACAGGGGAGATTTCCACAGTTCTTC. The chain links TRBV6-1 to TRBJ2-1, with 9 positions matching TRBD1. V lost 0 bases, J lost 13 bases, and 10 bases stayed unmatched. Per germline, CDR1 MNHNS and CDR2 SASEGT. CDR3 size: 15 residues.

The V call is TRBV19, the J call TRBJ2-2; 7 positions match TRBD1. The CDR3 sequence is 16 residues long. Germline CDR1 LNHDA, CDR2 SQIVND (reference sequence). V gave up 3 bases and J gave up 9 bases; unmatched junction bases: 13. CDR3 amino acids: CASSIPGQIGGRELFF. The DNA for the CDR3 is TGTGCCAGTAGTATCCCGGGACAGATCGGTGGTCGGGAGCTGTTTTTT. The whole variable domain, remainder taken from reference TRBV19 and TRBJ2-2, is DGGITQSPKYLFRKEGQNVTLSCEQNLNHDAMYWYRQDPGQGLRLIYYSQIVNDFQKGDIAEGYSVSREKKESFPLTVTSAQKNPTAFYLCASSIPGQIGGRELFFGEGSRLTVL.

This clone was recorded once. The chain is built from TRBV24-1 and TRBJ2-3; D is perhaps TRBD2 (5 bases). The ends were cut back, 4 bases at V and 10 bases at J, with 14 bases in the middle. Germline lookup yields CDR1 KGHDR and CDR2 SFDVKD. The CDR3 extends over 13 amino acids. The CDR3 sequence is CATSDPGEASQYF. CDR3 sequence (DNA): TGTGCCACCAGTGACCCCGGGGAAGCGTCGCAGTATTTT.

The rearrangement joins TRBV9 to TRBJ2-2; D uncertain. The CDR3 has 14 amino acids. Trimming left V 1 base short and J 1 base short, with 5 bases between. Germline V CDR1 and CDR2: SGDLS, YYNGEE. CDR3: CASSVSVNTGELFF. The CDR3 nucleotides are TGTGCCAGCAGCGTATCGGTGAACACCGGGGAGCTGTTTTTT.

The chain combines TRBV24-1 with TRBJ2-7; no reliable D call. This CDR3 is 11 amino acids long. CDR1 and CDR2 from the germline V gene are KGHDR and SFDVKD. Trimming took 6 bases from V and 5 from J, leaving 7 bases between them. As DNA, the CDR3 is TGTGCCACCAGTTTGGGCCACGAGCAGTACTTC. It encodes CATSLGHEQYF.

This CDR3 reads CASSYSPTQSEKLFF. For the CDR3, the DNA is TGTGCCAGCAGTTACTCTCCCACGCAGTCAGAAAAACTGTTTTTT. The chain is built from TRBV6-5 and TRBJ1-4; D not certain. V lost 0 bases and J 8 bases, leaving 13 bases between the germline ends. The CDR3 has 15 residues. Germline CDR1 is MNHEY and CDR2 is SVGAGI.

V gene TRBV6-6 combines with J gene TRBJ1-6, with a tentative D call TRBD1 (6 bases). The V gene's germline CDR1 is MNHNY and CDR2 SVGAGI (reference sequence). Trimming cost V 6 bases and J 8 bases, with 14 bases left between them. There are 14 residues in the CDR3. CDR3 DNA: TGTGCCAGCAGGCTGGGGGCCGGCGATTCACCCCTCCACTTT. Protein: CASRLGAGDSPLHF.

In its sample, this clone was seen a few times. The chain has TRBV2 and TRBJ2-3; 7 bases match TRBD1. This CDR3 spans 14 amino acids. CDR1 is SNHLY, CDR2 FYNNEI, per germline. Germline trimming cut 10 bases from V and 2 bases from J; bases unmatched to any gene: 9. The CDR3 is CATSLDRFTDTQYF. The DNA of the CDR3 is TGTGCCACCAGCTTGGACAGGTTCACAGATACGCAGTATTTT.

J is TRBJ2-5 and V is TRBV7-3; 10 bases are a match to TRBD1. The CDR3 extends over 15 amino acids. The V segment lost 5 bases and the J segment 3 bases; nucleotides outside the gene matches: 6. Germline assignment: CDR1 SGHTA and CDR2 FQGTGA. CDR3 DNA: TGTGCCAGCAGCCCAGGGACAGGGGTGGAAGAGACCCAGTACTTC. It specifies CASSPGTGVEETQYF. Full variable domain (rest looked up from reference TRBV7-3 and TRBJ2-5): GAGVSQTPSNKVTEKGKYVELRCDPISGHTALYWYRQSLGQGPEFLIYFQGTGAADDSGLPNDRFFAVRPEGSVSTLKIQRTERGDSAVYLCASSPGTGVEETQYFGPGTRLLVL.

J is TRBJ1-4 and V is TRBV3-1 (or the pseudogene TRBV3-2); D gene ambiguous. The CDR3 is 15 residues long. With 4 bases removed from V and 7 bases from J, the gap between germline ends came to 16 bases. CDR1 is LGHDT, CDR2 YNNKEL, per germline (reference sequence). Written as DNA, the CDR3 is TGTGCCAGCAGCCCACCGAGGGAGTCGGGTGAAAAACTGTTTTTT. It specifies CASSPPRESGEKLFF.

V is TRBV18 and J is TRBJ2-7; 7 nucleotides align to TRBD1. J lost 2 bases, V lost 2 bases, and 3 bases had no gene match. This CDR3 is built from 14 residues. Germline assignment: CDR1 KGHSH and CDR2 LQKENI. The chain's CDR3 is CASSPGTAPYEQYF. The CDR3 DNA reads as TGTGCCAGCTCACCAGGGACAGCACCCTACGAGCAGTACTTC.

The chain uses TRBV11-3 and TRBJ2-3; TRBD2 agrees at 8 bases. The CDR3 extends over 16 amino acids. V shed 5 bases, J shed 4 bases, and the junction held 11 bases outside the gene matches. Germline CDR1 reads SGHNT; CDR2 reads YENEEA. The CDR3 here is CASSNRAGVTADTQYF. CDR3 nucleotide sequence: TGTGCCAGCAGCAACCGAGCGGGGGTAACGGCAGATACGCAGTATTTT. The complete variable domain, with remaining parts taken from reference TRBV11-3 and TRBJ2-3, reads EAGVVQSPRYKIIEKKQPVAFWCNPISGHNTLYWYLQNLGQGPELLIRYENEEAVDDSQLPKDRFSAERLKGVDSTLKIQPAELGDSAVYLCASSNRAGVTADTQYFGPGTRLTVL.

The chain employs TRBV6-2 or TRBV6-3 and TRBJ2-5, with TRBD2 matching over 9 bases. Germline values: CDR1 MNHEY, CDR2 SVGEGT. V was clipped by 6 bases and J by 3 bases; unmatched bases: 11. The CDR3 is 16 amino acids. CDR3 nucleotides: TGTGCCAGCAGCACTAGATTTAGACTAGCGGAAGAGACCCAGTACTTC. Translated: CASSTRFRLAEETQYF.

This sequence joins TRBV7-2 and TRBJ2-5, with 7 bases fitting TRBD1. The CDR3 contains 15 residues. The J segment lost 5 bases and the V segment lost 1 base, leaving 7 bases of the junction unmatched. Germline lookup yields CDR1 SGHTA and CDR2 FQGNSA. CDR3 loop: CASSLGIGGDETQYF. CDR3 nucleotide sequence: TGTGCCAGCAGCTTAGGGATAGGGGGCGATGAGACCCAGTACTTC.

The genes are TRBV5-1 and TRBJ1-2, with 9 bases aligning to TRBD1. Trimming removed 5 bases from V and 4 bases from J; junction bases left unmatched: 9. This CDR3 has 15 residues. CDR1 is SGHRS, CDR2 YFSETQ, per germline. The CDR3 is CASRPTGGAGYGYTF. Here the CDR3 DNA reads TGCGCCAGCAGACCTACAGGGGGCGCCGGCTATGGCTACACCTTC.

The chain has TRBV18 and TRBJ2-5; D call uncertain. CDR3 length: 13 amino acids. CDR1 KGHSH and CDR2 LQKENI come from the germline V gene. V shed 4 bases and J shed 2 bases, with 8 bases lying between them. CDR3 region: CASSLTKQETQYF. Here the CDR3 DNA reads TGTGCCAGCTCACTAACTAAGCAAGAGACCCAGTACTTC.

The chain is built from TRBV29-1 and TRBJ2-5; D may be TRBD2 (6 bases). This CDR3 is 13 amino acids long. Germline V gene data show CDR1 as SQVTM and CDR2 as ANQGSEA. V was shortened by 4 bases and J by 1 base, with 10 bases between the two germline ends. Written as DNA, the CDR3 is TGCAGCGTTGTTGGACTACTCCAAGAGACCCAGTACTTC. Translated, it gives CSVVGLLQETQYF.

The V gene is TRBV7-9, the J gene TRBJ1-2; D is undetermined. Trimming took off 5 bases at V and 9 bases at J, with 13 bases between the two ends. This CDR3 is 12 amino acids long. Per germline, CDR1 SEHNR and CDR2 FQNEAQ (reference sequence). The CDR3 DNA reads TGTGCCAGCAGCCGGGAGCCCTCGAGCTACACCTTC. This translates into CASSREPSSYTF.

The chain couples TRBV11-3 to TRBJ1-6; 7 bases align to TRBD1. Germline CDR1 is SGHNT and CDR2 is YENEEA. CDR3 size: 14 residues. Trimming removed 4 bases from V and 6 bases from J; junction bases left unmatched: 3. The CDR3 nucleotides read TGTGCCAGCAGCTCCGGGACAGTTAATTCACCCCTCCACTTT. Translating it yields CASSSGTVNSPLHF.

This sequence joins TRBV5-1 and TRBJ2-1; 8 nucleotides match TRBD2. CDR3 size: 15 residues. V gave up 0 bases and J gave up 2 bases; unmatched junction bases: 1. Germline V lookup: CDR1 SGHRS, CDR2 YFSETQ. CDR3 sequence (DNA): TGCGCCAGCAGCTTGGGGCGGGAGGCCTACAATGAGCAGTTCTTC. This encodes CASSLGREAYNEQFF.

V and J are TRBV7-9 and TRBJ2-5; 7 positions match TRBD2. CDR3 length: 17 residues. V lost 1 base to trimming and J lost 3 bases; unmatched junction nucleotides: 11. Germline values: CDR1 SEHNR, CDR2 FQNEAQ (reference sequence). CDR3 nucleotide sequence: TGTGCCAGCAGCTTAGGACGAGGAGGGCTAGCGGAAGAGACCCAGTACTTC. Translating it yields CASSLGRGGLAEETQYF. The whole variable domain, filled in from reference TRBV7-9 and TRBJ2-5, reads DTGVSQNPRHKITKRGQNVTFRCDPISEHNRLYWYRQTLGQGPEFLTYFQNEAQLEKSRLLSDRFSAERPKGSFSTLEIQRTEQGDSAMYLCASSLGRGGLAEETQYFGPGTRLLVL.

This clone was seen once. The chain has TRBV13 and TRBJ2-7; TRBD1 aligns across 7 bases. This CDR3 is 12 amino acids long. In germline, CDR1 is PRHDT, CDR2 FYEKMQ (reference sequence). The V and J ends lost 5 bases and 9 bases, in that order; junction bases with no gene match: 7. The DNA for the CDR3 is TGTGCCAGCAGCGGGACAGATACCGTGCAGTACTTC. Amino acid sequence: CASSGTDTVQYF.

V usage is TRBV7-2 and J usage is TRBJ2-5, with D unclear. V was shortened by 0 bases and J by 7 bases, with 15 bases between the two germline ends. CDR3 length equals 15 residues. CDR1 SGHTA and CDR2 FQGNSA come from the germline V gene. In DNA, the CDR3 is TGTGCCAGCAGCTTAGCGGTTCAGATGATTGCGACCCAGTACTTC. Encoded protein: CASSLAVQMIATQYF.

The J gene is TRBJ2-7, the V gene TRBV14; 9 positions match TRBD2. Losses at the gene ends were 4 bases for V and 7 bases for J; bases not matched to a gene: 14. There are 16 residues in the CDR3. CDR1 and CDR2 from the germline V gene are SGHDN and FVKESK. The CDR3 is CASSLRSLAGPREQYF. CDR3 DNA sequence: TGTGCCAGCAGCCTGCGGTCGCTAGCGGGACCTCGGGAGCAGTACTTC. The whole variable domain, remainder taken from reference TRBV14 and TRBJ2-7, is EAGVTQFPSHSVIEKGQTVTLRCDPISGHDNLYWYRRVMGKEIKFLLHFVKESKQDESGMPNNRFLAERTGGTYSTLKVQPAELEDSGVYFCASSLRSLAGPREQYFGPGTRLTVT.